This T cell receptor beta chain was sequenced for a study of blood T cell repertoires in COVID-19. As for the study in general: Donors in the United States, Italy and Spain gave samples during acute or convalescent COVID-19.

Assay: immunoSEQ multiplex PCR; the TCRdb copy retains only in-frame clones and omits some. The sample contains about 34,000 clones, around 75% of which appear only once. This CDR3 is 13 amino acids long. Trimming took 6 bases from V and 3 from J; bases not matched to a gene: 2. Germline V gene lookup returns CDR1 SNHLY and CDR2 FYNNEI. This sequence was found in an elderly man with active or convalescent COVID-19. V gene TRBV2 combines with J gene TRBJ2-7; 10 bases align to TRBD1. The sequencing sample was made of peripheral blood. The CDR3 DNA is TGTGCCAGCAGCGGGACAGGGGACTACGAGCAGTACTTC. Residues: CASSGTGDYEQYF.